This T cell receptor beta chain was sequenced during a study of T cells after posttransplantation cyclophosphamide. Study-level findings and limits: Donor-recipient repertoire similarity was low at 1-2 months, rising over year one. Tissue-infiltrating T cells from skin or gut overlapped little with blood T cells.

Regarding this clone: The antigen is undetermined.

Cells defined as naive were viable CD3+CD4+ or CD3+CD8+ and CCR7+CD45RA+CD45RO-CD95-CD27+CD28+. The repertoire was sequenced with immunoSEQ multiplex PCR; TCRdb's copy has only in-frame clones and lacks some. The top ten hold 0.5% to 0.6% of the sample, which has roughly 6,900 clones, roughly 98% seen once. V gave up 1 base and J gave up 2 bases; unmatched junction bases: 0. The CDR3 runs to 15 residues. Per germline, CDR1 SGHTA and CDR2 FQGNSA. Sequencing used naive CD8+ T cells sorted from PBMCs. V and J are TRBV7-2 and TRBJ2-7; 12 bases map to TRBD2. The TCR was taken from a young woman in good health and a related stem cell transplant donor. The CDR3 protein is CASSLGTSGTYEQYF. The CDR3 DNA follows: TGTGCCAGCAGCTTAGGGACTAGCGGGACCTACGAGCAGTACTTC.